This T cell receptor (beta chain) emerged from a study of blood T cell repertoires in COVID-19. Study-wide context: The United States, Italy and Spain supplied acute and convalescent COVID-19 samples. Sources were T cells, B-cell-depleted T cells, or PBMCs; the material itself was cDNA or gDNA.

Original processing methods: Reference gene primer amplification in the assay estimated nucleated cell counts. Profiling relied on immunoSEQ multiplex PCR, and the TCRdb table lists in-frame clones only, not all of them. Clone size and V and J calls were adopted from that table, with D and trimming inferred from the DNA. The repertoire holds hundreds of thousands of clones, with 86% as singletons. Seattle researchers signed up patients amid active infection and tracked them longitudinally. The V end was cut by 0 bases, the J end by 4 bases, with 9 bases between. This CDR3 is 14 amino acids long. CDR1 and CDR2 from the germline V gene are LGHDT and YNNKEL (reference sequence).

The sample comprised peripheral blood. The sequence was collected from a woman between 65 and 79 years old with COVID-19, enrolled during active disease. The rearrangement joins TRBV3-1 (or the pseudogene TRBV3-2) to TRBJ1-2; D is unresolved. CDR3 sequence (DNA): TGTGCCAGCAGCCAAGAGGGCGCCCGCTATGGCTACACCTTC. Protein sequence: CASSQEGARYGYTF.